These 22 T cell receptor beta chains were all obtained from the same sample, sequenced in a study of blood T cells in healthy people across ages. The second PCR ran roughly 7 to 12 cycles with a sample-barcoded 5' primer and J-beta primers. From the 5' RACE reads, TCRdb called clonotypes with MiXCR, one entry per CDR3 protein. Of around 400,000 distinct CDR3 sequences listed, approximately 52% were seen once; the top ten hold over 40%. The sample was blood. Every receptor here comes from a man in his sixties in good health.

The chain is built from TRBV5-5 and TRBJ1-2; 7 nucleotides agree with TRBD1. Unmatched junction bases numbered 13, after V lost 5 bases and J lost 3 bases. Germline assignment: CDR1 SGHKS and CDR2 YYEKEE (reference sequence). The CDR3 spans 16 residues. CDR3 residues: CASSLGGVQGYYGYTF. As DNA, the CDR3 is TGTGCCAGCAGTCTCGGAGGAGTACAGGGGTACTATGGCTACACCTTC.

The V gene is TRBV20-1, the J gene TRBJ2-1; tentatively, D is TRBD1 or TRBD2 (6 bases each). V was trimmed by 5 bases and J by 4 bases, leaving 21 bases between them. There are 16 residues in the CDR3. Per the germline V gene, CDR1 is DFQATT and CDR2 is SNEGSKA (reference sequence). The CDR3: CSAQAILGGSYNEQFF. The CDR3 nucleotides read TGCAGTGCTCAGGCTATATTGGGGGGCTCTTACAATGAGCAGTTCTTC.

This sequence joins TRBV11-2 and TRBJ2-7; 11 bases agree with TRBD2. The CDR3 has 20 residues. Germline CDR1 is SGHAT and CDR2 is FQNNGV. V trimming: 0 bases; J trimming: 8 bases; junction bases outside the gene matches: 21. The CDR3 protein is CASSLEGGTSGLAGRGKQYF. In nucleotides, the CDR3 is TGTGCCAGCAGCTTAGAGGGGGGGACATCCGGACTAGCGGGTCGCGGAAAGCAGTACTTC.

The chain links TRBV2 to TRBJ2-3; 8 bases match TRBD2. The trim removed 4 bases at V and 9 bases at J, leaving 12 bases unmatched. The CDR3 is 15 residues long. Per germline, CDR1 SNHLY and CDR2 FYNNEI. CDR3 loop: CASSAGTRGVETQYF. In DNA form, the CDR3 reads TGTGCCAGCAGTGCCGGGACTAGAGGTGTAGAGACGCAGTATTTT.

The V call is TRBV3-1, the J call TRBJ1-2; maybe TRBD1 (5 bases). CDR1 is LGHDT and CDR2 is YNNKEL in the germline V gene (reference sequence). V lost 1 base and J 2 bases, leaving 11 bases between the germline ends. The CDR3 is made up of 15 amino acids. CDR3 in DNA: TGTGCCAGCAGCCAAGTCCTGGGGCTGAACTATGGCTACACCTTC. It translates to CASSQVLGLNYGYTF.

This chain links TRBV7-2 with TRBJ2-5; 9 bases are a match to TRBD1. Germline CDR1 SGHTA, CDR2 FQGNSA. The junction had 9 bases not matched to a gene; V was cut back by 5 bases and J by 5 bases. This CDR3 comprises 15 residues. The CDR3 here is CASSTRQGGTETQYF. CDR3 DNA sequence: TGTGCCAGCAGCACAAGACAGGGGGGTACGGAGACCCAGTACTTC. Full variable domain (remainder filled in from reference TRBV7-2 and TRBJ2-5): GAGVSQSPSNKVTEKGKDVELRCDPISGHTALYWYRQSLGQGLEFLIYFQGNSAPDKSGLPSDRFSAERTGGSVSTLTIQRTQQEDSAVYLCASSTRQGGTETQYFGPGTRLLVL.

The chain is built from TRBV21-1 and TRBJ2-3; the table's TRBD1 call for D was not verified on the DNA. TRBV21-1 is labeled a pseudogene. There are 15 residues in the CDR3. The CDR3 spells CASSSRGQPTHAQYF. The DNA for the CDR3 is TGTGCCAGCAGCTCTAGGGGGCAGCCCACCCATGCGCAGTATTTT.

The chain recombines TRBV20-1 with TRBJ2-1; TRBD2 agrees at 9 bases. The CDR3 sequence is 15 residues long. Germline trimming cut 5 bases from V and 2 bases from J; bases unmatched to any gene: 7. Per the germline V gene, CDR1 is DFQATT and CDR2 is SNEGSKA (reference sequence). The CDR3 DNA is TGCAGTGCTGTGCGACCTAGCGGGGCCTACAATGAGCAGTTCTTC. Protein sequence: CSAVRPSGAYNEQFF.

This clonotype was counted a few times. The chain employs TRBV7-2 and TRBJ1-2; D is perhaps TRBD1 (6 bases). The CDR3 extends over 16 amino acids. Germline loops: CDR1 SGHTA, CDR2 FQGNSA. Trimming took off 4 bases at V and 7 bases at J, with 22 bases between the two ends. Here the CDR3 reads CASSSQGSISLRGYTF. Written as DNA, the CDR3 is TGTGCCAGCAGCTCACAGGGCTCGATTTCTTTGCGTGGCTACACCTTC.

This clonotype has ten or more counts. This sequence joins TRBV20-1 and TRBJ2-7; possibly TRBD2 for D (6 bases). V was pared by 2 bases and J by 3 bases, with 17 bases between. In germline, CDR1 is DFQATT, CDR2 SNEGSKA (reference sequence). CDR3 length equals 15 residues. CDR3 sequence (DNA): TGCAGTGCTAGACCCCGTCCGGGGGTGGTCTACGAGCAGTACTTC. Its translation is CSARPRPGVVYEQYF.

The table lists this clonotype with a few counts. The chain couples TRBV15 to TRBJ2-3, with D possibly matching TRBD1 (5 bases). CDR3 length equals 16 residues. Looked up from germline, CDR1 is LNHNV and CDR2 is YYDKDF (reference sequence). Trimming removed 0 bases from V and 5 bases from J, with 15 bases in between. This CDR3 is CATSRDIGASGDTQYF. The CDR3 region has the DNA TGTGCCACCAGCAGAGACATTGGGGCCTCGGGAGATACGCAGTATTTT.

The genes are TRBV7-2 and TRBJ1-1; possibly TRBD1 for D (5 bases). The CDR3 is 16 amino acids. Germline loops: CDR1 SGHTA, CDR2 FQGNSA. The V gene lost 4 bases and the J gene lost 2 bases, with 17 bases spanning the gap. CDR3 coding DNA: TGTGCCAGCAGCTACCGGGGAGGGGCGTCCAACACTGAAGCTTTCTTT. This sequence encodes CASSYRGGASNTEAFF.

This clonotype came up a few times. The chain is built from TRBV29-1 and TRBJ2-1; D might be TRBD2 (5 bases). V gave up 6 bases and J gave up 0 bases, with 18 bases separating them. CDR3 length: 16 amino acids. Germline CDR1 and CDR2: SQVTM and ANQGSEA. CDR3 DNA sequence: TGCAGCGTAGAGACCGGGATGTCGAGCTCCTACAATGAGCAGTTCTTC. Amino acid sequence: CSVETGMSSSYNEQFF.

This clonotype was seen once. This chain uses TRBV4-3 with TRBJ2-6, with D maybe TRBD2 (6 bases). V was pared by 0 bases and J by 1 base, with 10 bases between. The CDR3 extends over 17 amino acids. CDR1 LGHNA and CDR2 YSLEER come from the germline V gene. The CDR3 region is CASSQDPGGSGANVLTF. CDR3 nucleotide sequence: TGCGCCAGCAGCCAAGACCCCGGGGGTTCTGGGGCCAACGTCCTGACTTTC.

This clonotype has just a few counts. The CDR3: CSVDAHRGEQFF. The DNA for the CDR3 is TGCAGCGTTGATGCGCACCGGGGGGAGCAGTTCTTC. V usage is TRBV29-1 and J usage is TRBJ2-1, with D perhaps matching TRBD2 (6 bases). Germline CDR1 and CDR2: SQVTM and ANQGSEA. The CDR3 contains 12 residues. V lost 3 bases and J lost 10, with 13 bases in between.

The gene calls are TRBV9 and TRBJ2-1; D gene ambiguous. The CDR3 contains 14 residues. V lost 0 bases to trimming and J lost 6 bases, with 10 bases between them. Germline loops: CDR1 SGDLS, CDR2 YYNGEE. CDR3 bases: TGTGCCAGCAGCGTAGCGGCTAGAGGCAATGAGCAGTTCTTC. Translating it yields CASSVAARGNEQFF. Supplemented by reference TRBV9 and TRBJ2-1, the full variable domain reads DSGVTQTPKHLITATGQRVTLRCSPRSGDLSVYWYQQSLDQGLQFLIQYYNGEERAKGNILERFSAQQFPDLHSELNLSSLELGDSALYFCASSVAARGNEQFFGPGTRLTVL.

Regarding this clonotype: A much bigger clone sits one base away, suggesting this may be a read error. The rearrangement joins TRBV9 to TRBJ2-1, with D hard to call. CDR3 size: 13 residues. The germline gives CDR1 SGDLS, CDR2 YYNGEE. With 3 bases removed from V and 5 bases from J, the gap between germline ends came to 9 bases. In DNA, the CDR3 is TGTGCCAGCAGCGGCCGTCTCGACAATGAGCAGTTCTTC. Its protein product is CASSGRLDNEQFF.

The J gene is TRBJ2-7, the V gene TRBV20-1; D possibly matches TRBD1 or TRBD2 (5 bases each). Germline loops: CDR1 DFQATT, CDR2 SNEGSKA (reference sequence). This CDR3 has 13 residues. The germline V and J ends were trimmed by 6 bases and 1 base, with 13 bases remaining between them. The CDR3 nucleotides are TGCAGTGCCAAGGGACCGACATCCTACGAGCAGTACTTC. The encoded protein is CSAKGPTSYEQYF.

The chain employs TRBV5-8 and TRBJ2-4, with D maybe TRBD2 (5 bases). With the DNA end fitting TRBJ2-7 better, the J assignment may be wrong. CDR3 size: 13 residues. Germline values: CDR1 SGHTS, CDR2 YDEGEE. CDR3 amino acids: CASTGNPRYEQYF. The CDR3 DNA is TGTGCCAGCACCGGGAACCCACGCTACGAGCAGTACTTC.

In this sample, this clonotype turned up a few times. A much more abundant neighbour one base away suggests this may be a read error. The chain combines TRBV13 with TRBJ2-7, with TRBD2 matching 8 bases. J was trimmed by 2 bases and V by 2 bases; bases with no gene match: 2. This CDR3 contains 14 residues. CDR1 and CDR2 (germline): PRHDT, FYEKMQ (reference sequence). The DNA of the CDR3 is TGTGCCAGCAGCTTACCGGGGGGGGCCTACGAGCAGTACTTC. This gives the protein CASSLPGGAYEQYF.

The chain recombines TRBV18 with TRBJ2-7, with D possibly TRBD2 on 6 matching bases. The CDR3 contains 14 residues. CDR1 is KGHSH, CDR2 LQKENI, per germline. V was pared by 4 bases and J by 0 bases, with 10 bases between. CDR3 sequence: CASSHPSVSYEQYF. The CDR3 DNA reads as TGTGCCAGCTCACACCCTAGCGTCTCCTACGAGCAGTACTTC. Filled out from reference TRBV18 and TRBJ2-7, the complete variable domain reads NAGVMQNPRHLVRRRGQEARLRCSPMKGHSHVYWYRQLPEEGLKFMVYLQKENIIDESGMPKERFSAEFPKEGPSILRIQQVVRGDSAAYFCASSHPSVSYEQYFGPGTRLTVT.

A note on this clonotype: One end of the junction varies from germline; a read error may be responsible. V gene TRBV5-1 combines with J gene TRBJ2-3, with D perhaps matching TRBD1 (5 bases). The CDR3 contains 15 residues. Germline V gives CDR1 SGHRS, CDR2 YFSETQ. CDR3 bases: TGCGCCAGCGGCTTGGAATATAGGGGCGCAGATACGCAGTATTTT. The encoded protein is CASGLEYRGADTQYF. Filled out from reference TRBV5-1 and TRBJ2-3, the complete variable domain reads KAGVTQTPRYLIKTRGQQVTLSCSPISGHRSVSWYQQTPGQGLQFLFEYFSETQRNKGNFPGRFSGRQFSNSRSEMNVSTLELGDSALYLCASGLEYRGADTQYFGPGTRLTVL.